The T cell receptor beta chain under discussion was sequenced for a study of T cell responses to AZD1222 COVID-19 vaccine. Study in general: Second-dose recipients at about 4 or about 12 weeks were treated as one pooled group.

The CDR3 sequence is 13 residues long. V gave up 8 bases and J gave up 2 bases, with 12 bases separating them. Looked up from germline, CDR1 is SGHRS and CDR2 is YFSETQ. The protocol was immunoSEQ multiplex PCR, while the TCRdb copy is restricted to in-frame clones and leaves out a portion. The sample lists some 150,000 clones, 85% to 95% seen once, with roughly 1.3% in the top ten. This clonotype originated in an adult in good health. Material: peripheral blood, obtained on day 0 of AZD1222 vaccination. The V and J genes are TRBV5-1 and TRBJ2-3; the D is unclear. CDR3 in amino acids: CASTSVVTDTQYF. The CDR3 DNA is TGCGCCAGTACCTCCGTGGTCACAGATACGCAGTATTTT.